Sequencing of this T cell receptor (beta chain) was carried out in a study of response to subunit inactivated influenza vaccine. The sample holds a few counts of this clonotype. MiXCR was run by TCRdb on the RT-PCR reads, yielding one entry per CDR3 protein. The sample lists more than 450,000 distinct CDR3 sequences; over 9% were seen once. V was pared by 2 bases and J by 5 bases, with 12 bases between. The CDR3 runs 14 residues. Per the germline V gene, CDR1 is MNHEY and CDR2 is SMNVEV (reference sequence). The same sample was also studied in work on T cells expressing NK-cell markers. Turning to that study: Libraries used 5'RACE template switching adding universal primer site and UMIs. The TCR beta repertoires originated in sorted CD3+CD56+NKG2C+, CD3+CD56+NKG2C- and CD3+CD56-NKG2C+ T cells. The authors restricted sorting to alpha-beta TCR T cells with an anti-gamma-delta TCR antibody in several experiments. These clonotypes additionally ranked first within the CD3+CD56-NKG2C+ fraction of four donors. Certain NKG2C+ T cell clones were expanded, and their HCMV specificity remained unclear.

The TCR sequence derives from a man aged 45-65 years who received an inactivated influenza vaccine. Sample: PBMCs from blood, taken on the day of vaccination. The chain recombines TRBV27 with TRBJ2-5, with a weak D call TRBD1 (5 bases). CDR3: CASSLRGRRETQYF. The CDR3 DNA follows: TGTGCCAGCAGTTTAAGGGGTCGCCGGGAGACCCAGTACTTC.